This T cell receptor (beta chain) comes out of a study of T-cell memory formation after mild COVID-19. The study, taken as a whole, reports: Some responding clones appeared in pre-infection memory, suggesting cross-reactive memory joined. Largely, contracting CD4+ clones fell within CM and EM, and contracting CD8+ clones within EMRA. Contracting clones from day 15 to 85 had balanced CD4/CD8; later expanders favoured CD4+.

The CDR3 contains 12 residues. The germline gives CDR1 SGHTA, CDR2 FQGTGA. V shed 5 bases and J shed 8 bases, with 11 bases lying between them. TCR alpha and TCR beta cDNA libraries carrying sample barcodes and UMIs were produced by 5'RACE using constant-segment primers. TCRdb reprocessed the 5' RACE reads via MiXCR and lists one record per CDR3 protein. The profile shows fewer than 50,000 distinct CDR3 sequences, under 7.5% of them singletons. In this sample, this clonotype turned up a few times. Its antigen is currently unknown. The sequence was obtained from a young man who had mild COVID-19 (a few samples of this study predate the infection). Cell type and time point are not known. The sample comprised PBMCs or a T cell subset sorted from them (not recorded which). The chain has TRBV7-3 and TRBJ2-3, with a weak D call TRBD1 (5 bases). The CDR3 loop is CASSPNQGTQYF. CDR3 coding DNA: TGTGCCAGCAGCCCGAACCAGGGTACGCAGTATTTT.